The subject of this entry is one T cell receptor beta chain. Its antigen is currently unknown. It was with 60 Vbeta and 13 Jbeta primers that the PCR ran. TCRdb keeps only in-frame clones here, not all; method: immunoSEQ multiplex PCR. The sample consists of 24,000 or so clones, 75% to 85% of them appearing once. This entry comes from a study of cytomegalovirus exposure and HLA in healthy donors. Study-level points and caveats: The dataset shows that most TCR sequences were rare, while some public TCRs occurred in many donors.

V trimming: 5 bases; J trimming: 4 bases; junction bases outside the gene matches: 13. CDR1 and CDR2 (germline): LNHNV, YYDKDF (reference sequence). The CDR3 runs to 17 residues. This TCR derives from a male donor in good health and CMV-seronegative. The J gene is TRBJ2-7, the V gene TRBV15; 11 bases line up with TRBD2. The sequencing input was PBMCs. The CDR3 is CATSEVSGRGRVYEQYF. The CDR3 DNA sequence: TGTGCCACCAGCGAGGTTAGCGGGAGGGGTCGTGTTTACGAGCAGTACTTC.